A single sample is the source of the 15 T cell receptor beta chains below, sequenced in a study of post-analysis software for immune sequencing data. Study results and limitations: Comparison of patients with controls showed roughly five TRBV segments more frequent in patients, TRBV5-6, TRBV5-1 and TRBV20-1 among them.

Unique molecular identifiers were present in the TCR beta cDNA libraries. MiXCR, run by TCRdb on the PCR reads, gives a single entry per CDR3 protein. The sample includes roughly 870,000 distinct CDR3 sequences, roughly half of them seen just once. These receptors have no identified antigens. Sequences were obtained from blood. These receptors were collected from a girl between 10 and 17 years old with multiple sclerosis.

This CDR3 reads CASSWRNSYEQYF. The DNA for the CDR3 is TGTGCCAGCAGCTGGCGGAACTCCTACGAGCAGTACTTC. This sequence joins TRBV7-9 and TRBJ2-7; D remains ambiguous. Germline V gene data show CDR1 as SEHNR and CDR2 as FQNEAQ (reference sequence). Trimming pared 4 bases from V and 0 bases from J, leaving 7 bases between. The CDR3 is 13 residues long.

V gene TRBV29-1 combines with J gene TRBJ2-1, with 9 bases that match TRBD2. V lost 3 bases, J lost 3 bases, and 6 bases stayed unmatched. CDR3 length: 15 amino acids. From germline, CDR1 is SQVTM and CDR2 ANQGSEA. The DNA for the CDR3 is TGCAGCGTTGAGGGCGGGGGGGCCCACTACAATGAGCAGTTCTTC. Translated: CSVEGGGAHYNEQFF.

DNA of the CDR3: TGCGCCAGCAGCCCCCCGGTGACTAACTATGGCTACACCTTC. Translating it yields CASSPPVTNYGYTF. The chain couples TRBV5-1 to TRBJ1-2; D is undetermined. The CDR3 contains 14 residues. V dropped 4 bases and J dropped 0 bases, with 10 bases sitting between them. The germline CDR1 and CDR2 sequences are SGHRS and YFSETQ. The complete variable domain, with remaining parts taken from reference TRBV5-1 and TRBJ1-2, reads KAGVTQTPRYLIKTRGQQVTLSCSPISGHRSVSWYQQTPGQGLQFLFEYFSETQRNKGNFPGRFSGRQFSNSRSEMNVSTLELGDSALYLCASSPPVTNYGYTFGSGTRLTVV.

The chain joins TRBV3-1 to TRBJ2-3, with D unresolved. The CDR3 has 14 amino acids. The V and J ends lost 8 bases and 0 bases respectively, with 12 bases between them. CDR1 is LGHDT, CDR2 YNNKEL, per germline (reference sequence). CDR3 nucleotides: TGTGCCAGCGACGCGGCAGGTAGCACAGATACGCAGTATTTT. This gives the protein CASDAAGSTDTQYF.

The rearrangement joins TRBV6-1 to TRBJ2-6; 10 positions agree with TRBD1. Germline V gives CDR1 MNHNS, CDR2 SASEGT. CDR3 length: 18 residues. Germline trimming cut 7 bases from V and 2 bases from J; bases unmatched to any gene: 11. The CDR3 here is CASNTDRGKRAGANVLTF. CDR3 bases: TGTGCCAGCAACACGGACAGGGGGAAGAGAGCTGGGGCCAACGTCCTGACTTTC.

The chain recombines TRBV20-1 with TRBJ2-7; the D gene is possibly TRBD1 (5 bases). The ends were cut back, 5 bases at V and 1 base at J, with 9 bases in the middle. Germline CDR1 reads DFQATT; CDR2 reads SNEGSKA (reference sequence). The CDR3 is made up of 12 amino acids. CDR3 in DNA: TGCAGTGCTGAGACAGTTTCCTACGAGCAGTACTTC. It encodes CSAETVSYEQYF.

The chain links TRBV2 to TRBJ2-4; the D is unclear. V was trimmed by 2 bases and J by 0 bases, leaving 5 bases between them. The CDR3 contains 14 residues. Germline V lookup: CDR1 SNHLY, CDR2 FYNNEI. The CDR3 nucleotides read TGTGCCAGCAGTGAAAGCCAAGCCAAAAACATTCAGTACTTC. It encodes CASSESQAKNIQYF.

This clonotype was detected once. A read error may produce the germline difference seen at one junction end. The rearrangement joins TRBV5-6 to TRBJ2-7; D uncertain. Germline values: CDR1 SGHDT, CDR2 YYEEEE. The CDR3 length is 12 residues. The CDR3 DNA is TGTGCCAGCAGCTTCACCTCCTACGGGCAGTACTTC. Encoded protein: CASSFTSYGQYF.

In DNA, the CDR3 is TGTGCCAGCAGCTTGGGGACAGGGGGCGCGAGCAATCAGCCCCAGCATTTT. Translating gives CASSLGTGGASNQPQHF. This chain joins TRBV7-6 and TRBJ1-5, with 12 bases that match TRBD1. Per germline, CDR1 SGHVS and CDR2 FNYEAQ. J was trimmed by 1 base and V by 3 bases; bases with no gene match: 4. The CDR3 spans 17 residues.

In its sample, this clonotype was seen a few times. The genes are TRBV12-5 and TRBJ1-2, with D possibly being TRBD1 (5 bases). With 0 bases removed from V and 5 bases from J, the gap between germline ends came to 7 bases. This CDR3 has 13 amino acids. Germline-derived CDR1 and CDR2 are LGHNT and FRNRAP. The CDR3 coding sequence is TGTGCTAGTGGTTTGGTAGGGGATTATGGCTACACCTTC. Translated, it gives CASGLVGDYGYTF. The whole variable domain, remainder taken from reference TRBV12-5 and TRBJ1-2, is DARVTQTPRHKVTEMGQEVTMRCQPILGHNTVFWYRQTMMQGLELLAYFRNRAPLDDSGMPKDRFSAEMPDATLATLKIQPSEPRDSAVYFCASGLVGDYGYTFGSGTRLTVV.

Of note for this clonotype: At one boundary the junction diverges from the germline segment, which might be a read error. This chain joins TRBV29-1 and TRBJ1-1; no clear D. Germline loops: CDR1 SQVTM, CDR2 ANQGSEA. This CDR3 comprises 13 residues. CDR3: CSALSKGNTEAFF. CDR3 sequence (DNA): TGCAGCGCCCTGAGTAAGGGAAACACTGAGGCTTTCTTT.

This chain uses TRBV5-6 with TRBJ2-3; the match to TRBD2 covers 10 bases. The V segment lost 3 bases and the J segment 4 bases; nucleotides outside the gene matches: 5. Germline lookup yields CDR1 SGHDT and CDR2 YYEEEE. This CDR3 region has 15 residues. CDR3 sequence: CASSWSGRVADTQYF. CDR3 sequence (DNA): TGTGCCAGCAGCTGGAGCGGGAGGGTCGCAGATACGCAGTATTTT.

The rearrangement uses TRBV5-1 and TRBJ2-3; no definite D call. Trimming left V 0 bases short and J 6 bases short, with 14 bases between. Germline V lookup: CDR1 SGHRS, CDR2 YFSETQ. The length of the CDR3 is 15 residues. This CDR3 is CASSLAGPTLDTQYF. The CDR3 coding sequence is TGCGCCAGCAGCTTGGCCGGGCCCACCTTGGATACGCAGTATTTT.

To note about this clonotype: Mismatch with germline at one junction end may stem from a read error. V gene TRBV7-8 combines with J gene TRBJ2-7, with TRBD1 matching over 10 bases. The germline V gene encodes CDR1 SGHVS and CDR2 FQNEAQ. The CDR3 loop spans 14 amino acids. The CDR3 spells CAGSWAGQGYEQYF. In DNA form, the CDR3 reads TGTGCCGGCAGTTGGGCGGGACAGGGGTACGAGCAGTACTTC.

The chain couples TRBV20-1 to TRBJ2-1, with TRBD2 matching 8 bases. V was pared by 4 bases and J by 4 bases, with 6 bases of the junction left unmatched. The length of the CDR3 is 14 residues. Per the germline V gene, CDR1 is DFQATT and CDR2 is SNEGSKA (reference sequence). CDR3 coding DNA: TGCAGTGCTAAGGGACTAGTGGTTTACAATGAGCAGTTCTTC. Translation: CSAKGLVVYNEQFF.